This T cell receptor beta chain appears in the sequencing data of a study of human T cells and chemical hapten exposure. Germline CDR1 SGHRS, CDR2 YFSETQ. The CDR3 is 15 amino acids. After removal of 3 bases from V and 4 bases from J, the junction contained 4 bases not matched to a gene. There are many counts of this clonotype. From the RACE reads, TCRdb called clonotypes with MiXCR, one entry per CDR3 protein. Of 65,000 to 90,000 distinct CDR3 sequences detected, more than 6.5% appear once; the ten largest clones hold 1.3%. Time point noted: patch test 2, 6 weeks after DPC sensitization. The treatment was: therapeutic diphenylcyclopropenone sensitization with weekly scalp DPC.

This chain joins TRBV5-1 and TRBJ1-6, with 7 nucleotides matching TRBD1. The material sequenced was whole blood, taken in connection with sensitization to the hapten diphenylcyclopropenone (DPC). The source of this sequence is a woman aged 25 to 39 with alopecia areata. Some clones in this sample may be carry-over from other donors' samples. The CDR3 protein is CASSSDRSYNSPLHF. As DNA, the CDR3 is TGCGCCAGCAGCTCGGACAGGAGTTATAATTCACCCCTCCACTTT.